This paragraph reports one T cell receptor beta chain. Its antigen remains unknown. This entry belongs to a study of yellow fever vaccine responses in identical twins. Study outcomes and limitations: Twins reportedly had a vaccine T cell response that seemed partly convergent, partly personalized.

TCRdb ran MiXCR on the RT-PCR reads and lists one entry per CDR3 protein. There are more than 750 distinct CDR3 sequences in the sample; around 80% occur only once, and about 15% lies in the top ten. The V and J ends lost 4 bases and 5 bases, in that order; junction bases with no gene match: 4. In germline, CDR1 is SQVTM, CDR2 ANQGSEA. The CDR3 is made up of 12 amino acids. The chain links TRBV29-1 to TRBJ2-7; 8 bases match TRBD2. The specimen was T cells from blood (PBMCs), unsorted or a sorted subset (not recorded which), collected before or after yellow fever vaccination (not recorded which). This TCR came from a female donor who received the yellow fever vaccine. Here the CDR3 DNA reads TGCAGCGTTGGGGGACTAGAGCACGAGCAGTACTTC. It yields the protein CSVGGLEHEQYF.